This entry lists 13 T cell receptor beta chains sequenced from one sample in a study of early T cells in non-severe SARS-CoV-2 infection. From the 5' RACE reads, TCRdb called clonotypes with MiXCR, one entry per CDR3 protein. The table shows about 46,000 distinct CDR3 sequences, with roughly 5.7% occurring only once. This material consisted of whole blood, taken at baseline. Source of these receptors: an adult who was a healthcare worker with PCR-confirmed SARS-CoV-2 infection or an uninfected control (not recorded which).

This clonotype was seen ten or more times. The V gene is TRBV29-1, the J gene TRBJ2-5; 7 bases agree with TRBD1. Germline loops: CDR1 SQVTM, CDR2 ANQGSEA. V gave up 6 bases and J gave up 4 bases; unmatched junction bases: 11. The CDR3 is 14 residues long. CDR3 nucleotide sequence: TGCAGCGTCAGAAATGGACACAGGGGAGAGACCCAGTACTTC. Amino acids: CSVRNGHRGETQYF.

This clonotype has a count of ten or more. The CDR3 sequence: CASSLRKTEAFF. For the CDR3, the DNA is TGTGCCAGCAGCTTGAGGAAGACTGAAGCTTTCTTT. V usage is TRBV5-6 and J usage is TRBJ1-1; unclear D gene. The germline gives CDR1 SGHDT, CDR2 YYEEEE. Trimming took off 1 base at V and 5 bases at J, with 6 bases between the two ends. The CDR3 has 12 residues.

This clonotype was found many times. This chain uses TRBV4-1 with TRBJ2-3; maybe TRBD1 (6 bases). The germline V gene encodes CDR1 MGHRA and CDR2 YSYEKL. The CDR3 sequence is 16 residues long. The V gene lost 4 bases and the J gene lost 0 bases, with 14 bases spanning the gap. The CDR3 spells CASSRVGAESTDTQYF. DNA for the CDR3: TGCGCCAGCAGCCGGGTGGGGGCGGAAAGCACAGATACGCAGTATTTT.

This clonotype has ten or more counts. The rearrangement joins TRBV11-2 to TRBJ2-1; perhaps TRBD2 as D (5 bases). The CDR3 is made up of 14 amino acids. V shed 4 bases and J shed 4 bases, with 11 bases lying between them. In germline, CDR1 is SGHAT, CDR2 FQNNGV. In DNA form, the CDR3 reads TGTGCCAGCAGCTCCCTACTAGGGTACAATGAGCAGTTCTTC. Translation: CASSSLLGYNEQFF.

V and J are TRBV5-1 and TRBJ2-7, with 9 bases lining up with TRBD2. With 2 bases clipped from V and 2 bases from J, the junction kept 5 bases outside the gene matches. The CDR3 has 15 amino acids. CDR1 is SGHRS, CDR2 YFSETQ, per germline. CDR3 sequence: CASSLGTSRTYEQYF. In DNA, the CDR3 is TGCGCCAGCAGCTTAGGGACTAGCCGTACCTACGAGCAGTACTTC.

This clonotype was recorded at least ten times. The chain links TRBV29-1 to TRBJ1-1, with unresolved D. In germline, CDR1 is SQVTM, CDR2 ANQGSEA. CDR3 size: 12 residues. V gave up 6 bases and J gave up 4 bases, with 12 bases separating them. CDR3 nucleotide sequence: TGCAGCGTCGGCCGGGATGCCACTGAAGCTTTCTTT. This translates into CSVGRDATEAFF.

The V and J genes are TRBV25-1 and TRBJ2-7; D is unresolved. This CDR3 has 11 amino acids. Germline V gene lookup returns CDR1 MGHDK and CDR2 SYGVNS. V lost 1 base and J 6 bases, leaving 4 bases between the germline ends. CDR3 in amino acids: CASSELGEQYF. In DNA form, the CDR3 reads TGTGCCAGCAGTGAATTGGGCGAGCAGTACTTC.

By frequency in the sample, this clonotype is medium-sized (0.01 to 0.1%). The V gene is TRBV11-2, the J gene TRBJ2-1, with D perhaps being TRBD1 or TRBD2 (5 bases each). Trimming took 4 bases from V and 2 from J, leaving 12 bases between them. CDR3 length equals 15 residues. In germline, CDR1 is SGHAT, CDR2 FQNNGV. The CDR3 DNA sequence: TGTGCCAGCAGCTCGGGGCATTCCACCTACAATGAGCAGTTCTTC. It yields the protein CASSSGHSTYNEQFF.

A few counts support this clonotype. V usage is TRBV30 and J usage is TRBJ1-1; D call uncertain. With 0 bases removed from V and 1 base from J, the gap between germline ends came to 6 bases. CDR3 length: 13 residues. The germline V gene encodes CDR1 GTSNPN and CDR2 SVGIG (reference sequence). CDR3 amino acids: CAWSVRQNTEAFF. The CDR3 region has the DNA TGTGCCTGGAGTGTACGACAGAACACTGAAGCTTTCTTT.

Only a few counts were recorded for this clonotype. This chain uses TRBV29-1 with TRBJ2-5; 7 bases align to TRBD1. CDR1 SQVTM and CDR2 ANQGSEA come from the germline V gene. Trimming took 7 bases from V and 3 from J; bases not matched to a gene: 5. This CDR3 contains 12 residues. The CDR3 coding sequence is TGCAGCGCTGATACAGGGGAAGAGACCCAGTACTTC. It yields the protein CSADTGEETQYF.

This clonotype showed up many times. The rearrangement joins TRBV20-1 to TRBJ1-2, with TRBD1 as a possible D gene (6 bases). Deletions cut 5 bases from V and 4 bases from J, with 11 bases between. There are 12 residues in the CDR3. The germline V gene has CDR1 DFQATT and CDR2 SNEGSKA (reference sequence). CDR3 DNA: TGCAGTGCTGTACAGGGATCCTATGGCTACACCTTC. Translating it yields CSAVQGSYGYTF.

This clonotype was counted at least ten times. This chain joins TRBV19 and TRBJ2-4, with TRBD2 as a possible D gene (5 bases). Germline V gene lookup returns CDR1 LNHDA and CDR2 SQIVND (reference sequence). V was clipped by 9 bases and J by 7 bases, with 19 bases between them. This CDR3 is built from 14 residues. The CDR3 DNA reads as TGTGCCAGCCGGCAAAGAGGGCGAGAGAACATTCAGTACTTC. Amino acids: CASRQRGRENIQYF.

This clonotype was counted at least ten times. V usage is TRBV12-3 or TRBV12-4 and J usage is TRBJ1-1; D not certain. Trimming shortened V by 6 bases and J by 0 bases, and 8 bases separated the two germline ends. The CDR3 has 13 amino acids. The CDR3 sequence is CASRPTLNTEAFF. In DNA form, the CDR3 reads TGTGCCAGCAGACCAACCCTGAACACTGAAGCTTTCTTT.